This T cell receptor beta chain was obtained from a study of blood T cell repertoires in COVID-19. Study summary: Whether acute or convalescent, the COVID-19 samples came from the United States, Italy and Spain. PBMCs, B-cell-depleted T cells, or T cells were the source of the cDNA or gDNA that made up the material.

V was clipped by 6 bases and J by 8 bases; unmatched bases: 7. This CDR3 spans 13 amino acids. Germline-derived CDR1 and CDR2 are SGHVS and FQNEAQ. Original methodology: It was from reference gene primer amplification that nucleated cell counts were estimated. Repertoires were generated with immunoSEQ multiplex PCR, while TCRdb's copy carries only in-frame clones and drops some. V and J calls and clone size are those listed in that table; D and trimming were worked out from the DNA. This table holds approximately 200,000 clones, approximately 80% found once. This sequence originates from an elderly woman with acute or convalescent COVID-19. Sequenced: peripheral blood. The chain combines TRBV7-8 with TRBJ2-1; 7 bases agree with TRBD1. The CDR3 DNA reads as TGTGCCAGCAGGTATAGGGGGCAGGATGAGCAGTTCTTC. Its protein is CASRYRGQDEQFF. Full variable domain (outside the CDR3, taken from reference TRBV7-8 and TRBJ2-1): GAGVSQSPRYKVAKRGQDVALRCDPISGHVSLFWYQQALGQGPEFLTYFQNEAQLDKSGLPSDRFFAERPEGSVSTLKIQRTQQEDSAVYLCASRYRGQDEQFFGPGTRLTVL.